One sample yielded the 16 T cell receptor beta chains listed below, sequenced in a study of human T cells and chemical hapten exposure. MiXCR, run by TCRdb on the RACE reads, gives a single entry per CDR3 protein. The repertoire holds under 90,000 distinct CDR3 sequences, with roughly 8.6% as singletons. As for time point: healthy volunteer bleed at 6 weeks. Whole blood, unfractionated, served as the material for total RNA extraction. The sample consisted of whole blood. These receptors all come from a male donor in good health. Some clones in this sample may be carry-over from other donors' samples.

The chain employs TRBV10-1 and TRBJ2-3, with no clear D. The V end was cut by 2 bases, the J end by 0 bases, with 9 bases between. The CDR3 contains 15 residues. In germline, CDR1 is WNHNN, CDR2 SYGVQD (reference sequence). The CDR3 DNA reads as TGCGCCAGCAGTGAGACGACTTCTAGCACAGATACGCAGTATTTT. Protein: CASSETTSSTDTQYF.

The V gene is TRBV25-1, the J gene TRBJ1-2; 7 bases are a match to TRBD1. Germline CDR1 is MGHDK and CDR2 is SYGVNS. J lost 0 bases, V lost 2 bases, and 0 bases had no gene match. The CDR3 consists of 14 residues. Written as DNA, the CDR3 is TGTGCCAGCAGTGAACAGGGGGCTAACTATGGCTACACCTTC. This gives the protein CASSEQGANYGYTF.

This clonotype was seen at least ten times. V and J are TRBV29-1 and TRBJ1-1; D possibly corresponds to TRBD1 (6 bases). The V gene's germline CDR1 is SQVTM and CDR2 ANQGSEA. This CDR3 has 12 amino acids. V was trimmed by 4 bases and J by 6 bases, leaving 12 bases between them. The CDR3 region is CSVAGGGPEAFF. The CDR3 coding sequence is TGCAGCGTTGCTGGGGGGGGGCCTGAAGCTTTCTTT.

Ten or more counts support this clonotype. The CDR3 spells CASSEGPRTEAFF. The CDR3 nucleotides are TGTGCCAGCAGTGAAGGGCCGAGGACTGAAGCTTTCTTT. This chain links TRBV2 with TRBJ1-1; unclear D gene. This CDR3 region has 13 residues. Per the germline V gene, CDR1 is SNHLY and CDR2 is FYNNEI. V lost 1 base, J lost 5 bases, and 8 bases lay in between.

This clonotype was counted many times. CDR3 amino acids: CASSYNPGQDNTGELFF. DNA of the CDR3: TGTGCCAGCAGTTACAACCCCGGACAGGATAACACCGGGGAGCTGTTTTTT. V and J are TRBV6-6 and TRBJ2-2; TRBD1 agrees at 7 bases. The V segment lost 2 bases and the J segment 2 bases; nucleotides outside the gene matches: 8. This CDR3 contains 17 residues. CDR1 MNHNY and CDR2 SVGAGI come from the germline V gene (reference sequence).

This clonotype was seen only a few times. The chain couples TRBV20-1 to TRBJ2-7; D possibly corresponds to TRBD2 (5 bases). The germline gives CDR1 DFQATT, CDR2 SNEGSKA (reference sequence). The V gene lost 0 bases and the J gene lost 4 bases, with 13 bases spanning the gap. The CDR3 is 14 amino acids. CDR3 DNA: TGCAGTGCTAGAGAGACGAGACTACGTTACGAGCAGTACTTC. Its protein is CSARETRLRYEQYF.

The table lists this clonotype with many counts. The CDR3 is CASSPQDRGTYEQYF. CDR3 coding DNA: TGTGCCAGCAGTCCCCAGGACAGGGGCACCTACGAGCAGTACTTC. The V call is TRBV6-6, the J call TRBJ2-7; 9 bases fit TRBD1. J lost 2 bases, V lost 5 bases, and 7 bases had no gene match. From germline, CDR1 is MNHNY and CDR2 SVGAGI (reference sequence). The CDR3 is 15 amino acids.

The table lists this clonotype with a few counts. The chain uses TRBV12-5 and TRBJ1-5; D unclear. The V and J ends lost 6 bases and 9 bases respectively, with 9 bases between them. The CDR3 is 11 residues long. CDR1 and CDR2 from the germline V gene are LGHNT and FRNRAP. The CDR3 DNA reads TGTGCTAGTGGCACCCTCCGGCCCCAGCATTTT. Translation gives CASGTLRPQHF.

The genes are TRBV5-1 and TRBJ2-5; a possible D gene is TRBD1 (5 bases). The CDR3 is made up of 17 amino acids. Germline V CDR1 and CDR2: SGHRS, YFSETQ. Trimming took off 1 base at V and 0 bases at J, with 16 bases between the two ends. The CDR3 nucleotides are TGCGCCAGCAGCTTGATGGGGCGTGGGGTCTACCAAGAGACCCAGTACTTC. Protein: CASSLMGRGVYQETQYF.

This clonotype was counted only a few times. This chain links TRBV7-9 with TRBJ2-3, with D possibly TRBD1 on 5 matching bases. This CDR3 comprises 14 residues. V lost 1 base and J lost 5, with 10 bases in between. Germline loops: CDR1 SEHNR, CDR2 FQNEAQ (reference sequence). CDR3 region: CASSLGQGKDTQYF. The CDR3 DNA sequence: TGTGCCAGCAGCTTAGGGCAGGGCAAAGATACGCAGTATTTT. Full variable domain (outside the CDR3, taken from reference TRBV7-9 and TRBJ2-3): DTGVSQNPRHKITKRGQNVTFRCDPISEHNRLYWYRQTLGQGPEFLTYFQNEAQLEKSRLLSDRFSAERPKGSFSTLEIQRTEQGDSAMYLCASSLGQGKDTQYFGPGTRLTVL.

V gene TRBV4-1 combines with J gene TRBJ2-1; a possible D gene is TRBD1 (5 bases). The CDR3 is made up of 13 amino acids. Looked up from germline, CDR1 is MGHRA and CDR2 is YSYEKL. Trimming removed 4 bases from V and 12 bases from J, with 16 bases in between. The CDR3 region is CASSLERGVGQFF. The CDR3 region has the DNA TGCGCCAGCAGCCTTGAAAGGGGCGTTGGGCAGTTCTTC.

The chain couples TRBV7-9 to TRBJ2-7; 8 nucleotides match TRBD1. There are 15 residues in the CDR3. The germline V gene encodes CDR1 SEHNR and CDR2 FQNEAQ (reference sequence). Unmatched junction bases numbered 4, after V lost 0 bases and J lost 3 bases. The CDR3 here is CASSLAAGGLYEQYF. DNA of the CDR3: TGTGCCAGCAGCTTAGCTGCAGGGGGCCTCTACGAGCAGTACTTC.

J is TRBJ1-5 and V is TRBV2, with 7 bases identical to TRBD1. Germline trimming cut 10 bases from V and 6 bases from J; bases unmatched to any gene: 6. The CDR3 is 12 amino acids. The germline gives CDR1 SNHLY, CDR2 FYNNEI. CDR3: CATGQRGQPQHF. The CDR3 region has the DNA TGTGCCACGGGACAGCGAGGTCAGCCCCAGCATTTT.

CDR3 in amino acids: CASSLGRVGWRQPQHF. CDR3 coding DNA: TGTGCCAGCAGCTTAGGCCGCGTAGGGTGGCGTCAGCCCCAGCATTTT. The gene calls are TRBV7-8 and TRBJ1-5, with D unclear. This CDR3 has 16 amino acids. The V end was cut by 1 base, the J end by 6 bases, with 16 bases between. CDR1 and CDR2 from the germline V gene are SGHVS and FQNEAQ.

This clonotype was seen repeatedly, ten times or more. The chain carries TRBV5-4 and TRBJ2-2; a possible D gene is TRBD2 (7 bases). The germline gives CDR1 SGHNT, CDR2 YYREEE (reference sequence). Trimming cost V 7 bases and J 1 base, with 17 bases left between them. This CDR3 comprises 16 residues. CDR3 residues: CASGTKAGENTGELFF. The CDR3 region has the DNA TGTGCCAGCGGGACAAAGGCGGGGGAGAACACCGGGGAGCTGTTTTTT.

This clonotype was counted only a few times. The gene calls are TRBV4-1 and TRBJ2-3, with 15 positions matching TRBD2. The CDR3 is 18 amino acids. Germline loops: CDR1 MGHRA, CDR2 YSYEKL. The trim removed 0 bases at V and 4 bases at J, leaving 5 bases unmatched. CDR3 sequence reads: CASSQDRRTSGRADTQYF. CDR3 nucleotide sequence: TGCGCCAGCAGCCAAGACCGAAGGACTAGCGGGAGGGCAGATACGCAGTATTTT.